The 23 T cell receptor beta chains below come from one sample, sequenced in a study of beta chain features in type 1 diabetes. These receptors' antigens are unknown. The whole isolated RNA underwent reverse transcription, so sequencing captured expressed TCRB transcripts. Generated by immunoSEQ multiplex PCR, the TCRdb table keeps only in-frame clones and is missing some. Of hundreds of thousands of clones in the sample, about an eighth were seen once. Study-wide points: Across all four CD4+ subsets, people with type 1 diabetes showed modestly shorter TCRB CDR3s.

The specimen was naive CD4+ T cells from blood. The receptors were gathered from a man aged 18 to 29 with type 1 diabetes.

This chain links TRBV30 with TRBJ1-5; D remains unclear. The CDR3 is made up of 12 amino acids. Germline CDR1 GTSNPN, CDR2 SVGIG (reference sequence). Trimming cost V 5 bases and J 6 bases, with 11 bases left between them. This CDR3 is CAWDRDLQPQHF. CDR3 sequence (DNA): TGTGCCTGGGACCGGGATCTTCAGCCCCAGCATTTT.

The rearrangement joins TRBV5-1 to TRBJ1-4, with D perhaps matching TRBD1 (5 bases). V lost 0 bases and J lost 8, with 14 bases in between. This CDR3 is built from 15 residues. Germline CDR1 reads SGHRS; CDR2 reads YFSETQ. CDR3 DNA sequence: TGCGCCAGCAGCTTGGTTGGGGCAGACCGGGAAAAACTGTTTTTT. Translated, it gives CASSLVGADREKLFF.

This clone was seen only a few times. This chain uses TRBV27 with TRBJ2-5; TRBD2 aligns across 8 bases. CDR1 and CDR2 from the germline V gene are MNHEY and SMNVEV (reference sequence). The V gene end was trimmed by 2 bases and the J gene end by 2 bases; junction bases not matched to a gene: 4. The CDR3 totals 15 residues. The CDR3 sequence is CASSLLAGGQETQYF. The CDR3 DNA follows: TGTGCCAGCAGTTTACTGGCGGGGGGTCAAGAGACCCAGTACTTC.

About this clone: Other DNA sequences within the sample encode an identical CDR3. The chain recombines TRBV30 with TRBJ2-5, with D hard to call. Trimming removed 1 base at V and 1 base at J, with 10 bases between. In germline, CDR1 is GTSNPN, CDR2 SVGIG (reference sequence). CDR3 length: 14 residues. The CDR3 DNA sequence: TGTGCCTGGAGTGAGGGTGCAGTCCAAGAGACCCAGTACTTC. This encodes CAWSEGAVQETQYF.

This clone has just a few counts. This sequence joins TRBV19 and TRBJ1-1; D is uncertain. The CDR3 runs 12 residues. Trimming removed 2 bases from V and 9 bases from J, with 10 bases in between. Germline V CDR1 and CDR2: LNHDA, SQIVND (reference sequence). CDR3 sequence: CASSILGRKAFF. CDR3 DNA: TGTGCCAGTAGTATACTGGGCAGGAAAGCTTTCTTT.

This clone has a handful of counts. The chain is built from TRBV18 and TRBJ2-1, with D perhaps matching TRBD1 or TRBD2 (6 bases each). Per the germline V gene, CDR1 is KGHSH and CDR2 is LQKENI. V lost 0 bases and J lost 10, with 16 bases in between. The CDR3 is made up of 15 amino acids. CDR3 amino acids: CASSPPGGEPSEQFF. In DNA form, the CDR3 reads TGTGCCAGCTCACCACCGGGGGGCGAGCCTTCCGAGCAGTTCTTC.

This clone turned up a few times. This rearrangement joins TRBV5-6 to TRBJ2-7, with a possible D match to TRBD2 (6 bases). V was trimmed by 0 bases and J by 7 bases, leaving 17 bases between them. CDR1 SGHDT and CDR2 YYEEEE come from the germline V gene. This CDR3 region has 15 residues. The chain's CDR3 is CASSLEVAAGREQYF. In DNA form, the CDR3 reads TGTGCCAGCAGCTTGGAGGTTGCAGCCGGGAGAGAGCAGTACTTC.

This clone showed up just a few times. V is TRBV29-1 and J is TRBJ1-2, with TRBD1 identical over 8 bases. The CDR3 spans 14 residues. Germline CDR1 is SQVTM and CDR2 is ANQGSEA. Trimming removed 6 bases from V and 4 bases from J; junction bases left unmatched: 10. CDR3 DNA: TGCAGCGTGAGGGGCCCAGGGGGCGTCTATGGCTACACCTTC. Translated: CSVRGPGGVYGYTF.

This clone was detected only a few times. V usage is TRBV6-1 and J usage is TRBJ1-5; D remains ambiguous. Per the germline V gene, CDR1 is MNHNS and CDR2 is SASEGT. The V end lost 6 bases, the J end lost 9 bases, and 12 bases lay between the germline ends. The CDR3 covers 12 residues. CDR3 residues: CASRPGEGPQHF. The CDR3 nucleotides are TGTGCCAGCAGGCCGGGCGAGGGGCCCCAGCATTTT.

This clone came up a few times. J is TRBJ2-3 and V is TRBV7-7, with D perhaps matching TRBD1 or TRBD2 (6 bases each). Trimming removed 1 base from V and 2 bases from J, with 10 bases in between. Germline-derived CDR1 and CDR2 are SSHAT and FNYEAQ (reference sequence). The CDR3 is 15 residues long. The CDR3 nucleotides read TGTGCCAGCAGCTTAGTCGGGGGCCCCACAGATACGCAGTATTTT. Translation: CASSLVGGPTDTQYF.

The genes are TRBV30 and TRBJ1-2, with TRBD1 as a possible D gene (5 bases). The CDR3 spans 12 residues. The germline V gene encodes CDR1 GTSNPN and CDR2 SVGIG (reference sequence). Trimming stripped 7 bases from V and 4 bases from J, with 13 bases between. Here the CDR3 DNA reads TGTGCCTCCTCGACAGTTGGCTATGGCTACACCTTC. It codes for CASSTVGYGYTF.

The J gene is TRBJ2-3, the V gene TRBV5-1; D is unclear. In germline, CDR1 is SGHRS, CDR2 YFSETQ. The V end lost 4 bases, the J end lost 2 bases, and 8 bases lay between the germline ends. This CDR3 region has 13 residues. CDR3 nucleotide sequence: TGCGCCAGCAGCAATCGATTCACAGATACGCAGTATTTT. Protein: CASSNRFTDTQYF. The full variable domain, rest sourced from reference TRBV5-1 and TRBJ2-3, is KAGVTQTPRYLIKTRGQQVTLSCSPISGHRSVSWYQQTPGQGLQFLFEYFSETQRNKGNFPGRFSGRQFSNSRSEMNVSTLELGDSALYLCASSNRFTDTQYFGPGTRLTVL.

This clone was found a few times. CDR3 sequence reads: CASSLDPTAVDTQYF. In DNA, the CDR3 is TGTGCCAGCAGCTTGGACCCTACAGCAGTGGATACGCAGTATTTT. This chain links TRBV5-6 with TRBJ2-3, with D unresolved. V was clipped by 0 bases and J by 6 bases, with 14 bases between them. This CDR3 has 15 residues. Germline CDR1 and CDR2: SGHDT and YYEEEE.

This clone appeared a few times. The CDR3 is CSAGGRLVNEQYF. CDR3 sequence (DNA): TGCAGCGCTGGTGGAAGGCTAGTCAACGAGCAGTACTTC. The chain joins TRBV29-1 to TRBJ2-7; D gene ambiguous. This CDR3 has 13 residues. Germline CDR1 is SQVTM and CDR2 is ANQGSEA. Trimming took off 7 bases at V and 5 bases at J, with 18 bases between the two ends.

V usage is TRBV2 and J usage is TRBJ2-7; D uncertain. V shed 6 bases and J shed 3 bases, with 9 bases lying between them. The V gene's germline CDR1 is SNHLY and CDR2 FYNNEI. This CDR3 has 12 amino acids. CDR3 DNA: TGTGCCAGCAGGGCGGACCTCTACGAGCAGTACTTC. Amino acids: CASRADLYEQYF.

This clone has just a few counts. The genes are TRBV6-1 and TRBJ1-1; TRBD1 is a possible D gene (6 bases). CDR3 length: 15 amino acids. V was cut by 2 bases and J by 0 bases, with 10 bases left in between. CDR1 and CDR2 from the germline V gene are MNHNS and SASEGT. The CDR3 region has the DNA TGTGCCAGCAGTGAATTCTGGGGGCTGAACACTGAAGCTTTCTTT. Translated, it gives CASSEFWGLNTEAFF.

This clone came up a few times. The chain carries TRBV29-1 and TRBJ1-3; D ambiguous. Trimming pared 3 bases from V and 3 bases from J, leaving 9 bases between. CDR1 and CDR2 (germline): SQVTM, ANQGSEA. This CDR3 region has 13 residues. CDR3 nucleotide sequence: TGCAGCGTTGATGGGGTTGATGGAAACACCATATATTTT. Its protein is CSVDGVDGNTIYF. Variable domain in full (rest from reference TRBV29-1 and TRBJ1-3): SAVISQKPSRDICQRGTSLTIQCQVDSQVTMMFWYRQQPGQSLTLIATANQGSEATYESGFVIDKFPISRPNLTFSTLTVSNMSPEDSSIYLCSVDGVDGNTIYFGEGSWLTVV.

This clone was recorded a few times. In DNA, the CDR3 is TGTGCCAGCAGCGTAGCTGGCGGGGGACCTGGGGCCAACGTCCTGACTTTC. It codes for CASSVAGGGPGANVLTF. This sequence joins TRBV9 and TRBJ2-6; TRBD2 matches at 7 bases. V gave up 0 bases and J gave up 2 bases; unmatched junction bases: 5. This CDR3 comprises 17 residues. Germline CDR1 and CDR2: SGDLS and YYNGEE.

This clone was observed a few times. This sequence joins TRBV6-1 and TRBJ2-1, with unresolved D. V dropped 0 bases and J dropped 10 bases, with 10 bases sitting between them. CDR3 length: 13 residues. Germline values: CDR1 MNHNS, CDR2 SASEGT. CDR3 sequence reads: CASSEAQTWEQFF. Here the CDR3 DNA reads TGTGCCAGCAGTGAAGCCCAAACTTGGGAGCAGTTCTTC.

The chain carries TRBV25-1 and TRBJ2-3; no clear D. CDR1 is MGHDK and CDR2 is SYGVNS in the germline V gene. The V end lost 4 bases, the J end lost 0 bases, and 11 bases lay between the germline ends. CDR3 length equals 15 residues. The CDR3 DNA reads as TGTGCCAGCAGTGGCGACAAATATAGCACAGATACGCAGTATTTT. Translated, it gives CASSGDKYSTDTQYF.

This sequence joins TRBV4-2 and TRBJ1-2; tentatively, D is TRBD1 (5 bases). CDR3 length equals 14 residues. V was shortened by 2 bases and J by 8 bases, with 15 bases between the two germline ends. CDR1 and CDR2 from the germline V gene are LGHNA and YNFKEQ. This CDR3 is CASSQLQEDIGYTF. The CDR3 DNA reads as TGTGCCAGCAGCCAACTACAGGAGGACATAGGCTACACCTTC.

This clone has a handful of counts. The chain couples TRBV7-3 to TRBJ2-1; D could derive from TRBD1 or TRBD2 (6 bases each). This CDR3 has 15 residues. The germline gives CDR1 SGHTA, CDR2 FQGTGA. The V and J ends lost 1 base and 8 bases respectively, with 15 bases between them. CDR3 loop: CASSLRRGDFHEQFF. Written as DNA, the CDR3 is TGTGCCAGCAGCTTAAGGAGGGGGGACTTCCATGAGCAGTTCTTC.

This clone was counted only a few times. The chain employs TRBV2 and TRBJ2-5; TRBD1 or TRBD2 may be the D gene (7 bases each). V lost 10 bases and J lost 13, with 16 bases in between. CDR1 is SNHLY, CDR2 FYNNEI, per germline. There are 10 residues in the CDR3. Here the CDR3 reads CATQGGGPYF. The CDR3 region has the DNA TGTGCCACCCAGGGGGGGGGACCGTACTTC.